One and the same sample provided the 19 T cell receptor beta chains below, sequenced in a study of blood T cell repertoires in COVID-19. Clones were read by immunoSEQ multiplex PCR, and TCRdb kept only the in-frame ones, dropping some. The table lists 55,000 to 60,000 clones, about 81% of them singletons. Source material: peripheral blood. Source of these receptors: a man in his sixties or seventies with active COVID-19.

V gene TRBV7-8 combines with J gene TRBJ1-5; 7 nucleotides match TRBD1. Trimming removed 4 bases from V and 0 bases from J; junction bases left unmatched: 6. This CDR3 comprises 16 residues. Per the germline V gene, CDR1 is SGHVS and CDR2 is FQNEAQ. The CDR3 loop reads CASSSRDSHSNQPQHF. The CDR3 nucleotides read TGTGCCAGCAGCTCCCGGGACAGTCATAGCAATCAGCCCCAGCATTTT.

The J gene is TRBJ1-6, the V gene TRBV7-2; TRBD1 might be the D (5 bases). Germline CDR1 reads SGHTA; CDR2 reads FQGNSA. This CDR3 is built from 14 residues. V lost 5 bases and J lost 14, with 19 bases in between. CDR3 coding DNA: TGTGCCAGCAGCCTGGGACTTATAATCGGATCCCTCCACTTT. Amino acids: CASSLGLIIGSLHF.

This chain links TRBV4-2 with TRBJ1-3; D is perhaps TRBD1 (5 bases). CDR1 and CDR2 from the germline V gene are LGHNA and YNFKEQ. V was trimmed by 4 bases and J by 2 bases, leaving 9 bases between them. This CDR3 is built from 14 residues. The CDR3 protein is CASSRGAAGNTIYF. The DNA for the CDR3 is TGTGCCAGCAGCCGCGGGGCTGCTGGAAACACCATATATTTT.

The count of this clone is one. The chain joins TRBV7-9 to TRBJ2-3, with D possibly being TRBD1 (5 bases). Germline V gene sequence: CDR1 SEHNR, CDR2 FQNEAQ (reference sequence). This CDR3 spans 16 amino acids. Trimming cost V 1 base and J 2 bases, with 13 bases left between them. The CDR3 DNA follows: TGTGCCAGCAGCTTAGTTCTCGACAGATACACAGATACGCAGTATTTT. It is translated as CASSLVLDRYTDTQYF.

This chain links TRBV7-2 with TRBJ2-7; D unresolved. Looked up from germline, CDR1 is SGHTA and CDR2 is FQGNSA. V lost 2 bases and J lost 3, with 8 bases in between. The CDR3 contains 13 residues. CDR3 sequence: CASSLTTFYEQYF. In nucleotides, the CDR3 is TGTGCCAGCAGCTTAACTACGTTCTACGAGCAGTACTTC.

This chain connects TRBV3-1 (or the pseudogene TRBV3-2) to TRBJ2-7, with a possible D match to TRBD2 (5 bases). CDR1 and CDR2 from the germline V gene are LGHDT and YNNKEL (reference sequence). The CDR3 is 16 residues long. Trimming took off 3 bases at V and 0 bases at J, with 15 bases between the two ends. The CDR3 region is CASSHRGSVSSYEQYF. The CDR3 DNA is TGTGCCAGCAGCCATCGGGGTAGCGTGAGCTCCTACGAGCAGTACTTC.

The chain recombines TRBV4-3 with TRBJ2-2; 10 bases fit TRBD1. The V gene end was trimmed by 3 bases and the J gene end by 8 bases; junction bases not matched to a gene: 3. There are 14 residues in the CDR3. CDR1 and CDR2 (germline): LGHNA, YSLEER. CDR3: CASSHGTGEGELFF. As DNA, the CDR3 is TGCGCCAGCAGCCACGGGACAGGGGAGGGGGAGCTGTTTTTT.

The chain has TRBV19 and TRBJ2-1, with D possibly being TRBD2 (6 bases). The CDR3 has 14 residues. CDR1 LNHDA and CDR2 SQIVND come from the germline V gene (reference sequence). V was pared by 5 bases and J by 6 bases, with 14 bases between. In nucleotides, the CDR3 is TGTGCCAGTAGTCCCTCCGGGAGTGGCAATGAGCAGTTCTTC. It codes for CASSPSGSGNEQFF.

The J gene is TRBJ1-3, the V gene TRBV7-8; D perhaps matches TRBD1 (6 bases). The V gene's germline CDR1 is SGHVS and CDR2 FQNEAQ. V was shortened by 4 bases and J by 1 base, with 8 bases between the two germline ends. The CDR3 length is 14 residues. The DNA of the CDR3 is TGTGCCAGCAGCTCCAGGGGATCTGGAAACACCATATATTTT. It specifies CASSSRGSGNTIYF.

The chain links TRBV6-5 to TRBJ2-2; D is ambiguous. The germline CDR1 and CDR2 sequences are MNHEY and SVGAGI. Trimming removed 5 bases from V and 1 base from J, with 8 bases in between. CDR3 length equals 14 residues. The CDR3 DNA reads TGTGCCAGCAGTCCCTCTCGGAACACCGGGGAGCTGTTTTTT. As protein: CASSPSRNTGELFF.

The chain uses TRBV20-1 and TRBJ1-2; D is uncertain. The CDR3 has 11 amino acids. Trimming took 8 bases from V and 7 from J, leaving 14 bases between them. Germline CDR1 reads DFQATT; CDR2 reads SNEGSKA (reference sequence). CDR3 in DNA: TGCAGTCCCGGGAGGGCGGGTGGCTACACCTTC. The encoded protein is CSPGRAGGYTF.

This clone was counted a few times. The CDR3 nucleotides are TGTGCCAGCAGTTGGGGGACAGGGGGTGGCTACACCTTC. It translates to CASSWGTGGGYTF. The chain joins TRBV6-5 to TRBJ1-2; 11 bases agree with TRBD1. From germline, CDR1 is MNHEY and CDR2 SVGAGI. This CDR3 region has 13 residues. Trimming at V came to 4 bases and at J to 7 bases, leaving 2 bases not matched to a gene.

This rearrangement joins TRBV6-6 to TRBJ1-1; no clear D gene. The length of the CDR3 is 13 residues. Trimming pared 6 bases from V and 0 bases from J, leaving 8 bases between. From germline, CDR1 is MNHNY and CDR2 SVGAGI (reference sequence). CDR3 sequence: CASRYPVNTEAFF. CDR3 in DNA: TGTGCCAGCAGGTATCCGGTGAACACTGAAGCTTTCTTT.

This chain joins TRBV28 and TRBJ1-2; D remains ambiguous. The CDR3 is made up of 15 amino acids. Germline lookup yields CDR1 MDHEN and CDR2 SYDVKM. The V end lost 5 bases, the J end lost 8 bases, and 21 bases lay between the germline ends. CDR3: CASSPQYRLGGGYTF. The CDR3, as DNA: TGTGCCAGCAGTCCCCAATACCGACTGGGAGGGGGCTACACCTTC.

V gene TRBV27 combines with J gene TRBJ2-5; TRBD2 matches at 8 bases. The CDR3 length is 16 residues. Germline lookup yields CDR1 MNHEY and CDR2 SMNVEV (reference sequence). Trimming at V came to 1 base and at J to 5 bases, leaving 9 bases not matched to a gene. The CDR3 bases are TGTGCCAGCAGTTTATTGGCTAGCGGGCCCGGGGAGACCCAGTACTTC. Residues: CASSLLASGPGETQYF.

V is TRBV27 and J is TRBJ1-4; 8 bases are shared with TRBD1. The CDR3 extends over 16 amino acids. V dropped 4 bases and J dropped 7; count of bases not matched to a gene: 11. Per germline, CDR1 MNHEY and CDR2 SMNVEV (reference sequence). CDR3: CASSSPRDRPPEKLFF. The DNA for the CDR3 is TGTGCCAGCAGTTCTCCACGGGACAGGCCCCCTGAAAAACTGTTTTTT.

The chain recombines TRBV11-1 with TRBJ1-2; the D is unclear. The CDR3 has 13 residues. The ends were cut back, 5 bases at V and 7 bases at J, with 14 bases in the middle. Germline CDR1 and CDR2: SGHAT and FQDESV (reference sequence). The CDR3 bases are TGTGCCAGCAGCCCCGGACGGACTGCTGGCTACACCTTC. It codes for CASSPGRTAGYTF. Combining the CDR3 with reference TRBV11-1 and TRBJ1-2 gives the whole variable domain EAEVAQSPRYKITEKSQAVAFWCDPISGHATLYWYRQILGQGPELLVQFQDESVVDDSQLPKDRFSAERLKGVDSTLKIQPAELGDSAMYLCASSPGRTAGYTFGSGTRLTVV.

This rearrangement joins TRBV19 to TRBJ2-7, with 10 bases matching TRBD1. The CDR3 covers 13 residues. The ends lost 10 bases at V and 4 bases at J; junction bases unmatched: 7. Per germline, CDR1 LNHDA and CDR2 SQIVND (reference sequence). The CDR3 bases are TGTGCCACCGGACGGGGACAGGGGTACGAGCAGTACTTC. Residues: CATGRGQGYEQYF.

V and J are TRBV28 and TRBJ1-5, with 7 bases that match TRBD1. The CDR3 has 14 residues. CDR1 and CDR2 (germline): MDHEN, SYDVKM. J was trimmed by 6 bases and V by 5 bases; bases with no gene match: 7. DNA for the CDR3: TGTGCCAGCAGTCCTCGACAGGGTGTTCAGCCCCAGCATTTT. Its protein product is CASSPRQGVQPQHF.